These 10 T cell receptor beta chains were all obtained from the same sample, sequenced in a study of cytomegalovirus exposure and HLA in healthy donors. The primer mix had 60 Vbeta and 13 Jbeta primers. The data were produced by immunoSEQ multiplex PCR, yet TCRdb's version contains in-frame clones alone and is incomplete. The repertoire has about 140,000 clones, 70% to 85% of them found once; the top ten carry 1.5% to 2%. The specimen sequenced was PBMCs. These TCRs come from a man in his forties in good health and CMV-seronegative.

This chain connects TRBV6-1 to TRBJ2-5; 11 bases map to TRBD2. Per germline, CDR1 MNHNS and CDR2 SASEGT. CDR3 length equals 15 residues. Germline trimming cut 6 bases from V and 7 bases from J; bases unmatched to any gene: 10. Written as DNA, the CDR3 is TGTGCCAGCAGACCCGGGACTAGCGGTGGGGGGACCCAGTACTTC. Translation: CASRPGTSGGGTQYF.

This chain links TRBV30 with TRBJ2-1; 9 bases agree with TRBD2. Germline assignment: CDR1 GTSNPN and CDR2 SVGIG (reference sequence). Trimming at V came to 2 bases and at J to 3 bases, leaving 23 bases not matched to a gene. This CDR3 is built from 21 residues. The CDR3 coding sequence is TGTGCCTGGAGTCCACGGGGACCGGGACTAGCCCATCTAGCCGACTACAATGAGCAGTTCTTC. Translated: CAWSPRGPGLAHLADYNEQFF.

This rearrangement joins TRBV5-1 to TRBJ2-5; D might be TRBD1 (6 bases). V was clipped by 5 bases and J by 9 bases, with 26 bases between them. Per the germline V gene, CDR1 is SGHRS and CDR2 is YFSETQ. The length of the CDR3 is 16 residues. This CDR3 is CASSRYSQGRERAQYF. CDR3 DNA sequence: TGCGCCAGCAGTAGATACTCTCAGGGGCGCGAGCGAGCCCAGTACTTC.

This rearrangement joins TRBV6-6 to TRBJ2-7; 7 bases agree with TRBD1. The CDR3 consists of 15 residues. Looked up from germline, CDR1 is MNHNY and CDR2 is SVGAGI (reference sequence). Trimming cost V 6 bases and J 1 base; bases outside gene matches: 9. The DNA for the CDR3 is TGTGCCAGCAGGCCCACAGGGGATAGGTCCTACGAGCAGTACTTC. Residues: CASRPTGDRSYEQYF.

The chain has TRBV5-5 and TRBJ2-2; D is uncertain. CDR1 and CDR2 from the germline V gene are SGHKS and YYEKEE (reference sequence). V was trimmed by 1 base and J by 1 base, leaving 8 bases between them. The CDR3 has 15 amino acids. The CDR3 region has the DNA TGTGCCAGCAGCTTGTACAACCTGAACACCGGGGAGCTGTTTTTT. Its protein product is CASSLYNLNTGELFF.

The CDR3 region is CASSIIGGAETQYF. The CDR3, as DNA: TGTGCCAGTAGTATCATCGGGGGGGCTGAGACCCAGTACTTC. The chain uses TRBV19 and TRBJ2-5; 8 nucleotides agree with TRBD2. This CDR3 has 14 amino acids. V dropped 3 bases and J dropped 5; count of bases not matched to a gene: 5. Germline lookup yields CDR1 LNHDA and CDR2 SQIVND (reference sequence).

A remark on this clone: One end of the junction is discordant with germline, which a read error may explain. In DNA, the CDR3 is TGTGCCAGTAGTTTATATCGGGGTGAGCAGTACTTC. It codes for CASSLYRGEQYF. The chain uses TRBV28 and TRBJ2-7, with D possibly matching TRBD2 (5 bases). The CDR3 contains 12 residues. CDR1 and CDR2 from the germline V gene are MDHEN and SYDVKM.

This clone appeared a single time. The chain is built from TRBV28 and TRBJ2-5; possibly TRBD1 for D (6 bases). V gave up 2 bases and J gave up 1 base, with 14 bases separating them. The CDR3 is 16 amino acids. The germline CDR1 and CDR2 sequences are MDHEN and SYDVKM. The CDR3 here is CASSLDEKDSQETQYF. For the CDR3, the DNA is TGTGCCAGCAGTTTAGACGAAAAGGACAGCCAAGAGACCCAGTACTTC.

The chain has TRBV9 and TRBJ1-2; D uncertain. Trimming left V 4 bases short and J 4 bases short, with 26 bases between. Germline CDR1 is SGDLS and CDR2 is YYNGEE. The CDR3 totals 18 residues. CDR3 sequence reads: CASSFSGGSPNPSYGYTF. CDR3 sequence (DNA): TGTGCCAGCAGCTTTTCAGGTGGCAGCCCGAACCCTTCCTATGGCTACACCTTC.

The CDR3 DNA reads as TGTGCCAGCAGTTACTCCAGAACCTACGAGCAGTACTTC. Protein sequence: CASSYSRTYEQYF. The rearrangement links TRBV6-5 to TRBJ2-7; no clear D gene. CDR1 is MNHEY, CDR2 SVGAGI, per germline. The V end lost 0 bases, the J end lost 2 bases, and 5 bases lay between the germline ends. The CDR3 is 13 amino acids.